These T cell receptor beta chains were read from a single sample in a study of spatial heterogeneity in lung cancer. MiXCR, applied by TCRdb to the 5' RACE reads, yields one record per CDR3 protein. This repertoire shows over 7,000 distinct CDR3 sequences, roughly 7.5% found once; its top ten account for more than 6.5%. Sequenced here: lung tumor tissue, sampled at surgery. These receptors all stem from a male donor with early-stage non-small cell lung cancer. CDR3s include the opening cysteine and the closing phenylalanine or tryptophan. Fields, in order: J gene, D gene, V gene, CDR3 protein. D genes are given only for firm matches.

j_call: TRBJ2-3; d_call: -; v_call: TRBV29-1; cdr3_aa: CSVGGGSSTDTQYF
j_call: TRBJ2-3; d_call: TRBD2; v_call: TRBV5-1; cdr3_aa: CASSLGLAEGTDTQYF
j_call: TRBJ1-6; d_call: TRBD1; v_call: TRBV11-2; cdr3_aa: CASSLGQVDRALHF
j_call: TRBJ2-1; d_call: TRBD2; v_call: TRBV6-6; cdr3_aa: CASSYSLAGANGEQFF
j_call: TRBJ1-5; d_call: -; v_call: TRBV7-6; cdr3_aa: CASSALLDQPQHF
j_call: TRBJ2-1; d_call: -; v_call: TRBV24-1; cdr3_aa: CATSVGYNEQFF
j_call: TRBJ2-3; d_call: -; v_call: TRBV12-3/TRBV12-4; cdr3_aa: CASSRAAHTDTQYF
j_call: TRBJ2-3; d_call: TRBD1; v_call: TRBV5-6; cdr3_aa: CASSGTGGGTDTQYF
j_call: TRBJ2-3; d_call: -; v_call: TRBV5-4; cdr3_aa: CASSVTVTDTQYF
j_call: TRBJ2-3; d_call: -; v_call: TRBV20-1; cdr3_aa: CSARRRGATDTQYF
j_call: TRBJ2-7; d_call: -; v_call: TRBV20-1; cdr3_aa: CSYTATNSYEQYF
j_call: TRBJ1-5; d_call: TRBD1; v_call: TRBV19; cdr3_aa: CASSSPGTGVQPQHF
j_call: TRBJ2-1; d_call: -; v_call: TRBV29-1; cdr3_aa: CSVVGTRSYNEQFF
j_call: TRBJ1-4; d_call: -; v_call: TRBV10-3; cdr3_aa: CAIRATNEKLFF
j_call: TRBJ2-7; d_call: -; v_call: TRBV18; cdr3_aa: CASSPPGRENYEQYF
j_call: TRBJ2-7; d_call: -; v_call: TRBV28; cdr3_aa: CASSPSTLYEQYF
j_call: TRBJ2-3; d_call: TRBD2; v_call: TRBV6-2/TRBV6-3; cdr3_aa: CASSSLLGLAGDTDTQYF
j_call: TRBJ1-6; d_call: -; v_call: TRBV5-8; cdr3_aa: CASSRGQSYSPLHF
j_call: TRBJ1-1; d_call: -; v_call: TRBV12-3/TRBV12-4; cdr3_aa: CASSLGAGTEAFF
j_call: TRBJ1-2; d_call: -; v_call: TRBV3-1; cdr3_aa: CASSPRPPRGYTF
j_call: TRBJ2-3; d_call: TRBD2; v_call: TRBV5-1; cdr3_aa: CASSRGLAGGTATDTQYF
j_call: TRBJ2-3; d_call: -; v_call: TRBV11-3; cdr3_aa: CASSLGGRPGDTQYF
j_call: TRBJ2-1; d_call: -; v_call: TRBV7-8; cdr3_aa: CASSLVGQGWFF
j_call: TRBJ1-1; d_call: TRBD1; v_call: TRBV14; cdr3_aa: CASSRLQGYPEAFF
j_call: TRBJ1-5; d_call: -; v_call: TRBV28; cdr3_aa: CASTRDGNQPQHF
j_call: TRBJ1-5; d_call: -; v_call: TRBV10-2; cdr3_aa: CASSTTGPNQPQHF
j_call: TRBJ1-4; d_call: -; v_call: TRBV29-1; cdr3_aa: CSVDSEDGEKLFF
j_call: TRBJ2-7; d_call: -; v_call: TRBV7-9; cdr3_aa: CASSFGDLVMGEQYF
j_call: TRBJ1-1; d_call: TRBD1; v_call: TRBV28; cdr3_aa: CASTTNRQGGFGMNTEAFF
j_call: TRBJ2-7; d_call: -; v_call: TRBV12-3/TRBV12-4; cdr3_aa: CASGIRQQKSQYF
j_call: TRBJ2-2; d_call: TRBD2; v_call: TRBV28; cdr3_aa: CAAGLPDWGELFF
j_call: TRBJ1-1; d_call: -; v_call: TRBV12-3/TRBV12-4; cdr3_aa: CASSFQGSGTEAFF
j_call: TRBJ2-7; d_call: -; v_call: TRBV20-1; cdr3_aa: CSAGENFDEQYF
j_call: TRBJ1-5; d_call: -; v_call: TRBV28; cdr3_aa: CASSLSLGQPQHF
j_call: TRBJ2-7; d_call: -; v_call: TRBV4-2; cdr3_aa: CASSQESPSDSHEQYF
j_call: TRBJ2-7; d_call: -; v_call: TRBV20-1; cdr3_aa: CSALSSYEQYF
j_call: TRBJ1-4; d_call: -; v_call: TRBV24-1; cdr3_aa: CATSARTNEKLFF
j_call: TRBJ2-3; d_call: -; v_call: TRBV6-2/TRBV6-3; cdr3_aa: CASSSSEADTQYF
j_call: TRBJ2-3; d_call: TRBD2; v_call: TRBV5-1; cdr3_aa: CASSLEPSGVNTDTQYF